This T cell receptor (beta chain) came from a study of blood T cell repertoires in COVID-19. Study-wide context: PBMCs, B-cell-depleted T cells, or T cells were the source of the cDNA or gDNA that made up the material.

Trimming pared 3 bases from V and 4 bases from J, leaving 25 bases between. CDR3 length: 18 residues. CDR1 and CDR2 from the germline V gene are SGHKS and YYEKEE (reference sequence). Clones were read by immunoSEQ multiplex PCR, and TCRdb kept only the in-frame ones, dropping some. The sample has hundreds of thousands of clones, around 80% seen once; the top ten hold about 7.4%. The sequenced material came from peripheral blood. This chain uses TRBV5-5 with TRBJ1-1; D perhaps matches TRBD1 (6 bases). This clonotype was sampled from a woman aged 45-59 years with acute or convalescent COVID-19. The CDR3 nucleotides are TGTGCCAGCAGCTCTAAGGCGGGGGCGGGACTGAGGACCACTGAAGCTTTCTTT. Translation: CASSSKAGAGLRTTEAFF.